This T cell receptor (beta chain) was captured in a study of blood T cell repertoires in COVID-19. V was shortened by 3 bases and J by 0 bases, with 9 bases between the two germline ends. This CDR3 comprises 14 residues. Germline V gives CDR1 SGHRS, CDR2 YFSETQ. Generated by immunoSEQ multiplex PCR, the TCRdb table keeps only in-frame clones and is missing some. Of 240,000 or so clones in the sample, about 90% were seen once. V usage is TRBV5-1 and J usage is TRBJ1-2; D is perhaps TRBD1 (5 bases). Sequencing was carried out using PBMCs or T cells enriched from blood (not recorded which). The receptor comes from a man aged 50-59 years who had been exposed to COVID-19. The CDR3 region has the DNA TGCGCCAGCAGCTCGGGAGGGGCTAACTATGGCTACACCTTC. It codes for CASSSGGANYGYTF.